This T cell receptor (beta chain) was captured by sequencing in a study of OX40 agonist ivuxolimab in advanced cancers. The CDR3 length is 11 residues. The V end was cut by 6 bases, the J end by 8 bases, with 10 bases between. Germline V gene data show CDR1 as MNHNY and CDR2 as SVGAGI (reference sequence). Clones were sequenced by immunoSEQ multiplex PCR, and TCRdb holds only the in-frame ones, with some missing. This table has about 80,000 clones, roughly 90% appearing once. The chain employs TRBV6-6 and TRBJ1-2; possible D gene TRBD1, 5 bases. This TCR derives from an adult with an advanced solid tumor such as melanoma, head and neck, liver or kidney cancer. This specimen consisted of CD4+ or CD8+ T cells sorted from blood, obtained in a trial of the OX40 agonist ivuxolimab. The CDR3 DNA reads as TGTGCCAGCAGGCAGGGTCTCGGCTACACCTTC. Its translation: CASRQGLGYTF.